One and the same sample provided the 16 T cell receptor beta chains below, sequenced in a study of blood T cell repertoires in COVID-19 (TCRdb year 2020). Library preparation used the immunoSEQ multiplex PCR assay. In its TCRdb copy, this immuneACCESS table keeps in-frame sequences only and misses some clones. Where compared with another copy, unresolved V genes explain less than half of these, and the others have no known cause. Counted in this sample were 100,000 to 120,000 clones; roughly 85% of them appeared once. Around 4.8% of the sample goes to the ten largest clones. The sequenced sample was peripheral blood. The receptors come from a human donor in a cohort sampled during active COVID-19.

In this sample, this clone turned up once. The chain combines TRBV30 with TRBJ2-2; D is unclear. The CDR3 contains 14 residues. Trimming removed 3 bases at V and 0 bases at J, with 8 bases between. The germline CDR1 and CDR2 sequences are GTSNPN and SVGIG (reference sequence). For the CDR3, the DNA is TGTGCCTGGAGATCGGTTTCGAACACCGGGGAGCTGTTTTTT. Translated: CAWRSVSNTGELFF.

The sample holds a few counts of this clone. V gene TRBV7-6 combines with J gene TRBJ2-5, with unresolved D. The CDR3 consists of 14 residues. Trimming cost V 5 bases and J 5 bases, with 15 bases left between them. CDR1 and CDR2 (germline): SGHVS, FNYEAQ. The CDR3 region is CASSPPVLSETQYF. The CDR3 bases are TGTGCCAGCAGCCCCCCCGTGCTTAGCGAGACCCAGTACTTC.

The table lists this clone with a count of one. Just one base apart from a much larger clone, this may be a read error. The identical CDR3 is also encoded by other nucleotide sequences in the sample. This chain joins TRBV3-1 (or the pseudogene TRBV3-2) and TRBJ2-2; maybe TRBD1 (6 bases). Germline-derived CDR1 and CDR2 are LGHDT and YNNKEL (reference sequence). CDR3 length: 15 amino acids. Trimming left V 1 base short and J 2 bases short, with 8 bases between. The CDR3 sequence: CASSQGTANTGELFF. DNA for the CDR3: TGTGCCAGCAGCCAAGGGACAGCAAACACCGGGGAGCTGTTTTTT.

The genes are TRBV6-2 or TRBV6-3 and TRBJ2-5; D may be TRBD2 (5 bases). CDR1 and CDR2 (germline): MNHEY, SVGEGT. V was pared by 0 bases and J by 3 bases, with 8 bases between. The CDR3 extends over 14 amino acids. CDR3 bases: TGTGCCAGCAGTTACTCGAACGGGGAAGAGACCCAGTACTTC. This gives the protein CASSYSNGEETQYF.

The chain recombines TRBV10-1 with TRBJ2-2; TRBD2 agrees at 8 bases. The CDR3 contains 13 residues. Per germline, CDR1 WNHNN and CDR2 SYGVQD (reference sequence). Germline trimming cut 5 bases from V and 6 bases from J; bases unmatched to any gene: 2. Here the CDR3 reads CASSSSGSGELFF. CDR3 nucleotide sequence: TGCGCCAGCAGTTCTAGCGGGTCCGGGGAGCTGTTTTTT.

The rearrangement links TRBV7-2 to TRBJ1-2, with TRBD1 as a possible D gene (6 bases). This CDR3 region has 12 residues. Trimming removed 5 bases from V and 7 bases from J, with 11 bases in between. The germline V gene has CDR1 SGHTA and CDR2 FQGNSA. DNA of the CDR3: TGTGCCAGCAGCCCGTCGACAGGTGGCTACACCTTC. Its translation is CASSPSTGGYTF.

The gene calls are TRBV5-1 and TRBJ1-4; D is possibly TRBD1 (5 bases). Germline loops: CDR1 SGHRS, CDR2 YFSETQ. The CDR3 is made up of 14 amino acids. Between the trimmed V and J ends, which lost 3 bases and 10 bases, there was a span of 16 bases. The CDR3 bases are TGCGCCAGCAGCTCCGCAGGGCGCACGGCAAAACTGTTTTTT. Protein sequence: CASSSAGRTAKLFF.

The chain is built from TRBV7-3 and TRBJ2-1; D ambiguous. Germline assignment: CDR1 SGHTA and CDR2 FQGTGA. The length of the CDR3 is 13 residues. Trimming shortened V by 4 bases and J by 0 bases, and 4 bases separated the two germline ends. CDR3 nucleotides: TGTGCCAGCAGCTATAGCTCCTACAATGAGCAGTTCTTC. Translated, it gives CASSYSSYNEQFF.

CDR3 coding DNA: TGTGCCAGCAAGATTGGACTAGCGGGGGGCACCGGGGAGCTGTTTTTT. It encodes CASKIGLAGGTGELFF. This sequence joins TRBV2 and TRBJ2-2; TRBD2 matches at 14 bases. CDR3 size: 16 residues. Germline V lookup: CDR1 SNHLY, CDR2 FYNNEI. Trimming cost V 7 bases and J 4 bases; bases outside gene matches: 5.

CDR3: CASSSPASGVNTGELFF. The CDR3 bases are TGTGCCAGCAGCTCCCCCGCTAGCGGGGTGAACACCGGGGAGCTGTTTTTT. The rearrangement links TRBV28 to TRBJ2-2, with 9 bases fitting TRBD2. Germline assignment: CDR1 MDHEN and CDR2 SYDVKM. The CDR3 runs 17 residues. V dropped 6 bases and J dropped 1; count of bases not matched to a gene: 9.

This sequence joins TRBV19 and TRBJ2-2, with 8 bases that match TRBD1. Losses at the gene ends were 6 bases for V and 3 bases for J; bases not matched to a gene: 15. The germline V gene has CDR1 LNHDA and CDR2 SQIVND (reference sequence). This CDR3 comprises 18 residues. Here the CDR3 reads CASRQDRVIGSYTGELFF. CDR3 DNA sequence: TGTGCCAGTAGACAGGACAGGGTAATTGGTTCTTACACCGGGGAGCTGTTTTTT.

The V and J genes are TRBV5-1 and TRBJ2-1; 13 bases agree with TRBD2. CDR3 length equals 15 residues. CDR1 is SGHRS and CDR2 is YFSETQ in the germline V gene. The V and J ends lost 3 bases and 7 bases, in that order; junction bases with no gene match: 4. The CDR3 bases are TGCGCCAGCAGCTGGACTAGCGGGAGTATGAATGAGCAGTTCTTC. It specifies CASSWTSGSMNEQFF.

This CDR3 reads CASRQQGLITEAFF. The CDR3 bases are TGTGCCAGCAGACAACAGGGATTAATCACTGAAGCTTTCTTT. The chain joins TRBV27 to TRBJ1-1, with D perhaps matching TRBD1 (6 bases). V lost 6 bases, J lost 4 bases, and 15 bases lay in between. Germline V CDR1 and CDR2: MNHEY, SMNVEV (reference sequence). The CDR3 sequence is 14 residues long.

The rearrangement uses TRBV5-1 and TRBJ1-1, with TRBD1 matching over 7 bases. V was pared by 0 bases and J by 0 bases, with 8 bases of the junction left unmatched. CDR1 is SGHRS, CDR2 YFSETQ, per germline. CDR3 length: 17 residues. The CDR3 nucleotides read TGCGCCAGCAGCTTGGTGGGACAGCGCATCATGAACACTGAAGCTTTCTTT. Its translation: CASSLVGQRIMNTEAFF.

CDR3 sequence reads: CASSLQGRNTEAFF. The CDR3, as DNA: TGTGCCAGCAGCTTACAGGGCAGGAACACTGAAGCTTTCTTT. The rearrangement joins TRBV7-9 to TRBJ1-1; D is possibly TRBD1 (5 bases). Germline values: CDR1 SEHNR, CDR2 FQNEAQ (reference sequence). This CDR3 comprises 14 residues. Trimming cost V 2 bases and J 1 base, with 8 bases left between them.

This sequence joins TRBV2 and TRBJ1-4; D not resolved. From germline, CDR1 is SNHLY and CDR2 FYNNEI. Trimming took off 8 bases at V and 10 bases at J, with 11 bases between the two ends. CDR3 size: 11 residues. The DNA of the CDR3 is TGTGCCAGCTCGCCCGAGGCAAAACTGTTTTTT. Encoded protein: CASSPEAKLFF.